This is a list of T cell receptor beta chains from one sample in a study of blood T cell repertoires in COVID-19. Profiling relied on immunoSEQ multiplex PCR, and the TCRdb table lists in-frame clones only, not all of them. The repertoire has fewer than 250,000 clones, 70% to 90% of them found once; the top ten carry 7.5% to 8%. Sample: peripheral blood. These receptors came from a woman aged 50 to 65 with active or convalescent COVID-19. Each CDR3 is given with its conserved first and last residue. D genes are given only for firm matches. Not all rows give a size; the values are once, few, many and, for expanded clones, a class.

cdr3_nt cdr3_aa clone_size v_call d_call j_call
TGTGCCAGTAGTATCTCGAGGGATACGCAGTATTTT CASSISRDTQYF - TRBV19 - TRBJ2-3
TGTGCCAGCTCACCACTCGCGGGAGAGTCCTTGGCGTTCTTC CASSPLAGESLAFF once TRBV18 TRBD2 TRBJ2-1
TGTGCCAGCAGTTACACGAGGGGGCTTGGCACTGAAGCTTTCTTT CASSYTRGLGTEAFF - TRBV6-5 TRBD1 TRBJ1-1
TGTGCCAGCAGGGTCGGGGTGGCCAAAAACATTCAGTACTTC CASRVGVAKNIQYF - TRBV6-1 - TRBJ2-4
TGTGCCAGCAGTTTACTCGGAGGGACTAGTGAATACGAGCAGTACTTC CASSLLGGTSEYEQYF - TRBV28 TRBD2 TRBJ2-7
TGTGCCAGCAGCGTCGGGACAGAGGATAATGGCTACACCTTC CASSVGTEDNGYTF - TRBV9 TRBD1 TRBJ1-2
TGTGCCAGCAGTCCTCCTGAGGTCTATGAAAAACTGTTTTTT CASSPPEVYEKLFF - TRBV28 - TRBJ1-4
TGTGCCAGTAGTATTTGGGACACAGGGTCCGAGCAGTACTTC CASSIWDTGSEQYF - TRBV19 - TRBJ2-7
TGTGCCAGCAGCTTCCAGGGGGCAAGGGAAAAACTGTTTTTT CASSFQGAREKLFF - TRBV5-5 TRBD1 TRBJ1-4
TGTGCCAGCAGTTACGGGGCGGGGGGGCCAGCGGATACGCAGTATTTT CASSYGAGGPADTQYF - TRBV6-5 TRBD2 TRBJ2-3
TGTGCCAGCAGTGAAGTCGGGTCGCGTATTAATTCACCCCTCCACTTT CASSEVGSRINSPLHF - TRBV6-1 - TRBJ1-6
TGCGCCAGCAGCTTGGGGGACAGAGCCACTGAAGCTTTCTTT CASSLGDRATEAFF - TRBV5-1 TRBD1 TRBJ1-1
TGTGCCAGTAAGGGGGCCAGGGAAAACACTGAAGCTTTCTTT CASKGARENTEAFF - TRBV19 TRBD1 TRBJ1-1
TGCGCCAGCAGCTTGGGCGTCCAGGGGGCCCAGGGGTGGAACTATGGCTACACCTTC CASSLGVQGAQGWNYGYTF - TRBV5-1 TRBD1 TRBJ1-2
TGTGCCAGCACAGGGTTGGGTCAGCCCCAGCATTTT CASTGLGQPQHF - TRBV28 - TRBJ1-5
TGTGCCAGCCAGGGTAGCAATCAGCCCCAGCATTTT CASQGSNQPQHF - TRBV10-3 - TRBJ1-5
TGCGCCAGCAGCCAAGGACTAGCGGGGCGGTCCGGGGAGCTGTTTTTT CASSQGLAGRSGELFF many TRBV4-1 TRBD2 TRBJ2-2
TGTGCCATCCGGGGAGCCACCGGGGAGCTGTTTTTT CAIRGATGELFF - TRBV10-3 - TRBJ2-2
TGTGCCAGCAGTTCAAGAATCCGATCCGGGACACGAAAAAATGAAAAACTGTTTTTT CASSSRIRSGTRKNEKLFF - TRBV27 - TRBJ1-4
TGTGCCAGCAGGGAGTATGCTAAGGTCACAGATACGCAGTATTTT CASREYAKVTDTQYF - TRBV5-6 - TRBJ2-3
TGTGCCAGCAGGAGCCGGGACAGGACGAACACCGGGGAGCTGTTTTTT CASRSRDRTNTGELFF - TRBV7-2 TRBD1 TRBJ2-2
TGTGCCAGCAGCTCTACAGGGGCCGGGGAGAGCAATCAGCCCCAGCATTTT CASSSTGAGESNQPQHF - TRBV28 TRBD1 TRBJ1-5
TGTGCCAGCAGCTCCCGTTCAGGGGCGAACACTGAAGCTTTCTTT CASSSRSGANTEAFF - TRBV5-4 - TRBJ1-1
TGTGCCAGTAGTATGGGACTAGCACCTCAGACCCAGTACTTC CASSMGLAPQTQYF once TRBV19 TRBD2 TRBJ2-5
TGTGCCAGCTCACTCCTAGCAGCTAGCACAGATACGCAGTATTTT CASSLLAASTDTQYF once TRBV18 - TRBJ2-3
TGTGCCAGCAGTACAGCCTATAATTCACCCCTCCACTTT CASSTAYNSPLHF - TRBV12-3/TRBV12-4 - TRBJ1-6
TGCGCCAGCAGCCAGGAACTCAGGGGGAATCAGCCCCAGCATTTT CASSQELRGNQPQHF few TRBV4-1 TRBD1 TRBJ1-5
TGTGCCAGCAGTCGAAACAGGGGCGTTAGGGAGACCCAGTACTTC CASSRNRGVRETQYF - TRBV3-1/TRBV3-2 TRBD1 TRBJ2-5
TGTGCCAGCATCGGGACAGGGGGTTATAATTCACCCCTCCACTTT CASIGTGGYNSPLHF - TRBV7-9 TRBD1 TRBJ1-6
TGCGCCAGCAGCCCAGGGACAGGAGCTGGAAACACCATATATTTT CASSPGTGAGNTIYF few TRBV5-1 TRBD1 TRBJ1-3
TGTGCCAGTAGTACTAGAGGACAGCCCGATAGCAATCAGCCCCAGCATTTT CASSTRGQPDSNQPQHF few TRBV19 - TRBJ1-5
TGCGCCAGCAGCCAACGCCACGGACTAGAAGGCACAGATACGCAGTATTTT CASSQRHGLEGTDTQYF - TRBV4-1 TRBD2 TRBJ2-3
TGTGCCACCGCGAGGGCGGATGACTCTGGAAACACCATATATTTT CATARADDSGNTIYF - TRBV19 - TRBJ1-3